The source of this T cell receptor (beta chain) is a study of spatial heterogeneity in lung cancer. Turning to the study itself: Researchers sequenced follow-up PBMC samples if they had them, and these came a median of roughly two years after resection. Detection consistently captured more beta-chain sequences than alpha-chain sequences.

This CDR3 is built from 13 residues. Trimming took 4 bases from V and 6 from J, leaving 13 bases between them. Per germline, CDR1 MNHEY and CDR2 SVGEGT. The time point here: blood at routine non-recurrence follow-up after resection. Sequencing was performed on whole RNA extracted from tumor and nontumor lung tissue, or from frozen PBMC, and the material was left unsorted. TCRdb analysed the 5' RACE reads with MiXCR anew, one entry per CDR3 protein. The sample holds around 120,000 distinct CDR3 sequences, about 12% seen once. This clonotype has more than one count but fewer than ten. This material consisted of PBMCs, taken at follow-up. This clonotype was obtained from a male donor with early-stage non-small cell lung cancer. The chain is built from TRBV6-2 or TRBV6-3 and TRBJ2-7; tentative D call: TRBD1 (6 bases). The CDR3 region is CASSWGPGAEQYF. CDR3 in DNA: TGTGCCAGCAGTTGGGGGCCGGGCGCCGAGCAGTACTTC.